Listed here are 4 T cell receptor beta chains from one sample, sequenced in a study of TIL therapy for anti-PD-1-resistant metastatic lung cancer. Time point in this sample: pre-treatment sample, taken before nivolumab and TIL therapy. The libraries were made with immunoSEQ v3. Sequencing used immunoSEQ multiplex PCR; TCRdb keeps in-frame clones, though not all of them. The data contain just under 60,000 clones, 70% to 75% of them singletons. The material sequenced was blood, taken at baseline. The receptor set was obtained from a person aged 25-85 years with non-small cell lung cancer.

There are a few counts of this clone. This chain connects TRBV19 to TRBJ1-5, with a tentative D call TRBD1 (5 bases). The V gene lost 3 bases and the J gene lost 1 base, with 10 bases spanning the gap. Germline values: CDR1 LNHDA, CDR2 SQIVND (reference sequence). This CDR3 spans 15 amino acids. CDR3 sequence reads: CASSMGRVSNQPQHF. CDR3 nucleotides: TGTGCCAGTAGTATGGGCAGGGTAAGCAATCAGCCCCAGCATTTT.

The chain uses TRBV6-5 and TRBJ2-7; D unresolved. Trimming took 0 bases from V and 2 from J, leaving 14 bases between them. There are 16 residues in the CDR3. CDR1 and CDR2 from the germline V gene are MNHEY and SVGAGI. The CDR3 reads CASSYSSFRSPYEQYF. In DNA form, the CDR3 reads TGTGCCAGCAGTTACTCGTCGTTCAGGAGCCCCTACGAGCAGTACTTC.

The chain links TRBV7-6 to TRBJ2-1; D unresolved. Per the germline V gene, CDR1 is SGHVS and CDR2 is FNYEAQ. The length of the CDR3 is 15 residues. With 5 bases removed from V and 0 bases from J, the gap between germline ends came to 11 bases. The CDR3 DNA reads as TGTGCCAGCAGCCGGAGCGACAACTCCTACAATGAGCAGTTCTTC. The encoded protein is CASSRSDNSYNEQFF.

The chain carries TRBV14 and TRBJ2-1; the match to TRBD1 covers 8 bases. There are 14 residues in the CDR3. Germline CDR1 SGHDN, CDR2 FVKESK. Trimming took 4 bases from V and 7 from J; bases not matched to a gene: 6. The CDR3 nucleotides are TGTGCCAGCAGCCCCTGGACAGGGAGGAATGAGCAGTTCTTC. It is translated as CASSPWTGRNEQFF.